The 11 T cell receptor beta chains presented below share a single source sample, sequenced in a study of T-cell memory formation after mild COVID-19. TCRdb redid the calling of the 5' RACE reads with MiXCR, one entry per CDR3 protein. Of under 400,000 distinct CDR3 sequences listed, approximately 27% are singletons. Material for sequencing was PBMCs or a T cell subset sorted from them (not recorded which). The receptors originated from an adult woman who had mild COVID-19 (a few samples of this study predate the infection). Cell type and time point are not known.

The chain employs TRBV9 and TRBJ2-3; 13 nucleotides align to TRBD2. This CDR3 comprises 16 residues. Germline CDR1 and CDR2: SGDLS and YYNGEE. V dropped 3 bases and J dropped 5; count of bases not matched to a gene: 6. The CDR3 reads CASSGTSGGARDTQYF. CDR3 sequence (DNA): TGTGCCAGCAGCGGAACTAGCGGGGGGGCCAGAGATACGCAGTATTTT.

This clonotype was detected only a few times. The J gene is TRBJ2-1, the V gene TRBV5-6; unclear D gene. Between the trimmed V and J ends, which lost 3 bases and 5 bases, there was a span of 9 bases. This CDR3 has 13 amino acids. The germline V gene has CDR1 SGHDT and CDR2 YYEEEE. The CDR3 spells CASSWAGNNEQFF. In DNA form, the CDR3 reads TGTGCCAGCAGCTGGGCTGGAAACAATGAGCAGTTCTTC.

This clonotype was detected only a few times. The V call is TRBV10-3, the J call TRBJ2-1; TRBD2 is a possible D gene (6 bases). Trimming took 7 bases from V and 4 from J, leaving 14 bases between them. Per the germline V gene, CDR1 is ENHRY and CDR2 is SYGVKD. The CDR3 contains 14 residues. The CDR3 here is CAIKTEGGYNEQFF. CDR3 bases: TGTGCCATCAAGACGGAGGGTGGTTACAATGAGCAGTTCTTC.

This clonotype has ten or more counts. The chain carries TRBV3-1 and TRBJ1-2; D remains unclear. CDR1 and CDR2 (germline): LGHDT, YNNKEL (reference sequence). The V end lost 3 bases, the J end lost 0 bases, and 23 bases lay between the germline ends. The CDR3 consists of 19 residues. Here the CDR3 reads CASSQLVGQTADPNYGYTF. The CDR3 coding sequence is TGTGCCAGCAGCCAGTTAGTCGGGCAAACTGCCGATCCTAACTATGGCTACACCTTC.

This rearrangement joins TRBV2 to TRBJ1-1; 12 bases are a match to TRBD1. The CDR3 is made up of 17 amino acids. J gave up 4 bases and V 6 bases, and 12 bases lay outside the gene matches. Looked up from germline, CDR1 is SNHLY and CDR2 is FYNNEI. CDR3 amino acids: CASSTPAGTGGGTEAFF. CDR3 sequence (DNA): TGTGCCAGCAGCACCCCCGCCGGGACAGGGGGCGGCACTGAAGCTTTCTTT.

This clonotype appeared a few times. This chain connects TRBV4-1 to TRBJ2-1; unclear D gene. CDR1 and CDR2 (germline): MGHRA, YSYEKL. V was trimmed by 3 bases and J by 10 bases, leaving 10 bases between them. The CDR3 is 12 amino acids. CDR3 region: CASSQKSEEQFF. The CDR3 bases are TGCGCCAGCAGCCAGAAAAGTGAGGAGCAGTTCTTC.

J is TRBJ2-3 and V is TRBV10-3, with D possibly TRBD1 on 6 matching bases. V dropped 10 bases and J dropped 1 base, with 12 bases sitting between them. The CDR3 runs to 13 residues. Germline CDR1 and CDR2: ENHRY and SYGVKD. The CDR3 region is CASRGPGTDTQYF. CDR3 DNA sequence: TGTGCCAGCAGGGGACCGGGCACAGATACGCAGTATTTT.

This clonotype was found a few times. J is TRBJ2-5 and V is TRBV20-1, with a tentative D call TRBD2 (5 bases). The germline V gene encodes CDR1 DFQATT and CDR2 SNEGSKA (reference sequence). The CDR3 consists of 12 residues. With 1 base removed from V and 5 bases from J, the gap between germline ends came to 8 bases. CDR3 coding DNA: TGCAGTGCTAGAGCCCCGGGGGAGACCCAGTACTTC. Translation: CSARAPGETQYF.

The chain employs TRBV7-2 and TRBJ1-1; the match to TRBD1 covers 7 bases. There are 12 residues in the CDR3. Looked up from germline, CDR1 is SGHTA and CDR2 is FQGNSA. The V segment lost 2 bases and the J segment 8 bases; nucleotides outside the gene matches: 2. The CDR3 reads CASSLRTGEAFF. In DNA, the CDR3 is TGTGCCAGCAGCTTAAGGACAGGCGAAGCTTTCTTT. Together with reference TRBV7-2 and TRBJ1-1, the CDR3 gives the full variable domain: GAGVSQSPSNKVTEKGKDVELRCDPISGHTALYWYRQSLGQGLEFLIYFQGNSAPDKSGLPSDRFSAERTGGSVSTLTIQRTQQEDSAVYLCASSLRTGEAFFGQGTRLTVV.

CDR3 DNA: TGTGCCAGCAGCTTAGAGGACAGGGCGCTACAAGAGACCCAGTACTTC. Its translation: CASSLEDRALQETQYF. V gene TRBV7-9 combines with J gene TRBJ2-5, with 8 positions matching TRBD1. This CDR3 contains 16 residues. V lost 1 base, J lost 2 bases, and 6 bases stayed unmatched. CDR1 and CDR2 from the germline V gene are SEHNR and FQNEAQ (reference sequence). The variable domain in full, with the rest retrieved from reference TRBV7-9 and TRBJ2-5, is DTGVSQNPRHKITKRGQNVTFRCDPISEHNRLYWYRQTLGQGPEFLTYFQNEAQLEKSRLLSDRFSAERPKGSFSTLEIQRTEQGDSAMYLCASSLEDRALQETQYFGPGTRLLVL.

V usage is TRBV20-1 and J usage is TRBJ2-1; 15 nucleotides line up with TRBD2. The CDR3 consists of 18 residues. V trimming: 6 bases; J trimming: 4 bases; junction bases outside the gene matches: 13. CDR1 and CDR2 from the germline V gene are DFQATT and SNEGSKA (reference sequence). DNA for the CDR3: TGCAGTGCCGACCCGGGACTAGCGGGAGGCCCTCTATACAATGAGCAGTTCTTC. Its translation: CSADPGLAGGPLYNEQFF.